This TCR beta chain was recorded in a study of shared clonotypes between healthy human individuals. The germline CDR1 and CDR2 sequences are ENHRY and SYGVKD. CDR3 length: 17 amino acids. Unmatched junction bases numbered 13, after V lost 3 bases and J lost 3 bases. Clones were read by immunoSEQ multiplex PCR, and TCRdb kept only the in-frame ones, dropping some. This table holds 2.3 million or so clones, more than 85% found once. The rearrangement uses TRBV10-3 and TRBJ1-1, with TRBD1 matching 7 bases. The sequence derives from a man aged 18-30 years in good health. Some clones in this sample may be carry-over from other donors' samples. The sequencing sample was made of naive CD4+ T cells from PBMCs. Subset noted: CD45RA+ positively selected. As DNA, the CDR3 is TGTGCCATCAGTGAATACGGTTGGGGGCAGGGGGACACTGAAGCTTTCTTT. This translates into CAISEYGWGQGDTEAFF.